The rows below give T cell receptor beta chains drawn from one sample of a study of blood T cell repertoires in COVID-19. Libraries were prepared by immunoSEQ multiplex PCR; TCRdb keeps only in-frame clonotypes and omits some of them. The data hold tens of thousands of clones, with approximately 81% observed a single time. The specimen sequenced was peripheral blood. All receptors derive from a man in his 60s in a cohort sampled during active COVID-19. Each CDR3 is given with its conserved first and last residue. The D gene is left open where the match is weak.

j_gene | v_gene | d_gene | CDR3aa
TRBJ2-1 | TRBV14 | TRBD2 | CASRKTSDSYNEQFF
TRBJ2-3 | TRBV9 | TRBD2 | CASSVRAVAGGRDTQYF
TRBJ2-2 | TRBV24-1 | - | CATSTVNTGELFF
TRBJ2-5 | TRBV7-6 | - | CASSLQIQETQYF
TRBJ2-7 | TRBV6-6 | - | CASSYSEWEREYEQYF
TRBJ2-7 | TRBV28 | TRBD2 | CASRDYSKNEQYF
TRBJ2-7 | TRBV23-1 | - | CASSRSGLTTGLAYEQYF
TRBJ2-3 | TRBV21-1 | - | CASSTQGLAETTDTQYF
TRBJ2-1 | TRBV5-1 | TRBD2 | CASSGRLAEFYNEQFF
TRBJ2-7 | TRBV18 | TRBD1 | CASSPQGVSSSYEQYF
TRBJ1-4 | TRBV28 | - | CASSSPRGRTNEKLFF
TRBJ1-1 | TRBV6-4 | - | CASKVEESMNTEAFF
TRBJ1-2 | TRBV5-1 | TRBD1 | CASSPGDSSYGYTF
TRBJ2-1 | TRBV11-3 | TRBD2 | CASSPRTSGGNEQFF
TRBJ1-6 | TRBV28 | TRBD1 | CASSNQGQGDSPLHF
TRBJ1-5 | TRBV2 | - | CASGQDRRQPQHF
TRBJ2-3 | TRBV21-1 | - | CASSKRTSGTTDTQYF
TRBJ1-1 | TRBV12-3/TRBV12-4 | TRBD1 | CASSGQGNTEAFF
TRBJ1-2 | TRBV28 | - | CAGSGGPYGYTF
TRBJ1-1 | TRBV25-1 | - | CASSEYRVGRNTEAFF
TRBJ1-2 | TRBV19 | TRBD1 | CASSGGQHNYGYTF
TRBJ1-5 | TRBV2 | TRBD1 | CASSVQGDNQPQHF
TRBJ1-4 | TRBV28 | - | CASKGYQGNEKLFF
TRBJ1-1 | TRBV20-1 | - | CSASRGSNTEAFF
TRBJ2-1 | TRBV2 | - | CASIRGGISSYNEQFF
TRBJ1-1 | TRBV7-9 | - | CASSTRELPIEAFF
TRBJ2-1 | TRBV5-1 | TRBD1 | CASSLGRTGRMSEQFF
TRBJ2-2 | TRBV29-1 | - | CSGGQRNTGELFF
TRBJ1-3 | TRBV7-9 | TRBD1 | CASSQQGVGNTIYF
TRBJ1-2 | TRBV28 | TRBD1 | CASSLPRGVNGYTF
TRBJ1-6 | TRBV20-1 | - | CSASKQGNSPLHF
TRBJ2-2 | TRBV28 | - | CASSVTSSTGELFF
TRBJ2-7 | TRBV5-1 | - | CASSLANQGSEQYF
TRBJ1-5 | TRBV30 | - | CAWSVQSTGNQPQHF
TRBJ2-1 | TRBV30 | TRBD2 | CAWSALAGGYNEQFF
TRBJ1-6 | TRBV12-3/TRBV12-4 | - | CASRVDMTSPLHF
TRBJ2-7 | TRBV6-6 | TRBD1 | CASSPTVGTVFSYEQYF
TRBJ2-7 | TRBV6-5 | TRBD1 | CASSNRDREYEQYF
TRBJ1-4 | TRBV25-1 | - | CASSESGSGEKLFF
TRBJ2-2 | TRBV6-5 | TRBD1 | CASRGTGGGTGELFF
TRBJ1-2 | TRBV24-1 | - | CATSDFRGGYTF
TRBJ2-1 | TRBV29-1 | - | CSVETGEQFF
TRBJ1-4 | TRBV19 | TRBD1 | CASSQRQGIEKLFF
TRBJ2-6 | TRBV21-1 | - | CASSPHPQSGANVLTF
TRBJ2-7 | TRBV9 | TRBD1 | CASSVEGQGSEQYF
TRBJ1-4 | TRBV19 | - | CASSIFLAATNEKLFF
TRBJ1-1 | TRBV6-2/TRBV6-3 | - | CASSSNRHFSWDTEAFF
TRBJ2-2 | TRBV7-8 | TRBD2 | CASSLVRAGDNTGELFF
TRBJ2-1 | TRBV7-9 | TRBD2 | CASRLADSNEQFF
TRBJ1-6 | TRBV5-5 | - | CASSFWGDNSPLHF
TRBJ2-5 | TRBV6-1 | TRBD1 | CASSDPGQGQETQYF
TRBJ1-1 | TRBV7-2 | - | CASSSGPTEAFF
TRBJ1-3 | TRBV12-3/TRBV12-4 | - | CASSPTVGNTIYF
TRBJ1-5 | TRBV19 | TRBD1 | CASNGDRVEGQPQHF